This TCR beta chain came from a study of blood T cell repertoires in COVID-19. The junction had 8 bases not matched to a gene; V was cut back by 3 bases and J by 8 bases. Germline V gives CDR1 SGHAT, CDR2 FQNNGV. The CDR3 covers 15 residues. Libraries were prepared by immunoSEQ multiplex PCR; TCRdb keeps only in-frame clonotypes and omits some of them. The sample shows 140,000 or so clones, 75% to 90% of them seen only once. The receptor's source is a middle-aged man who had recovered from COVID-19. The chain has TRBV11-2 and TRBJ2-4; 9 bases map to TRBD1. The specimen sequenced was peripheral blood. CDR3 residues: CASSLYRGLRDIQYF. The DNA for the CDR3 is TGTGCCAGCAGCTTGTACAGGGGGCTTAGGGACATTCAGTACTTC.